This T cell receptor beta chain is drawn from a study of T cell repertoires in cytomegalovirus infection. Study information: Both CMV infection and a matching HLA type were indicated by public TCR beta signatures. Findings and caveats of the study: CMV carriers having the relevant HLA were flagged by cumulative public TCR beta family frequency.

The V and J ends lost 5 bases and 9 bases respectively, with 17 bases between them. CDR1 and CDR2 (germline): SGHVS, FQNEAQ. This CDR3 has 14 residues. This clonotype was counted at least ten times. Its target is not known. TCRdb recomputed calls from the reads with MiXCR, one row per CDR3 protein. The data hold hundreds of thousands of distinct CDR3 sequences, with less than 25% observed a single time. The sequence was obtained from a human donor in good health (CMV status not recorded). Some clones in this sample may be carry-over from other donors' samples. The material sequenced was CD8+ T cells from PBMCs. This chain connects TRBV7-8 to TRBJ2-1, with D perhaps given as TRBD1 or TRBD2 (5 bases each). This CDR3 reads CASSTTRGWGEQFF. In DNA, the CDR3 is TGTGCCAGCAGCACAACGAGGGGTTGGGGTGAGCAGTTCTTC.